One sample yielded the 21 T cell receptor beta chains listed below, sequenced in a study of technical replicates of blood from a few donors (dated by TCRdb to the late 2010s). The library relied on the immunoSEQ multiplex PCR assay. Held by TCRdb, this immuneACCESS table contains in-frame sequences only and omits some clones. Under half of the omission traces to an unresolved V gene where checked; the cause of the rest is unknown. This sample holds about 82,000 clones; 96% were observed only once. 0.37% of the sample is taken by the ten largest. The sample comprised T cells isolated from PBMCs. The receptors stem from a human donor in good health.

The chain has TRBV19 and TRBJ1-2, with no clear D. V lost 3 bases and J lost 0, with 8 bases in between. CDR1 LNHDA and CDR2 SQIVND come from the germline V gene (reference sequence). This CDR3 comprises 14 residues. The CDR3: CASSISAANYGYTF. The CDR3 bases are TGTGCCAGTAGTATCTCCGCGGCTAACTATGGCTACACCTTC. Drawing the rest from reference TRBV19 and TRBJ1-2, the complete variable domain is DGGITQSPKYLFRKEGQNVTLSCEQNLNHDAMYWYRQDPGQGLRLIYYSQIVNDFQKGDIAEGYSVSREKKESFPLTVTSAQKNPTAFYLCASSISAANYGYTFGSGTRLTVV.

This chain joins TRBV9 and TRBJ1-1; no reliable D call. Between the trimmed V and J ends, which lost 4 bases and 2 bases, there was a span of 15 bases. The CDR3 contains 15 residues. CDR1 is SGDLS, CDR2 YYNGEE, per germline. CDR3: CASSRLGPGNTEAFF. The CDR3 DNA reads as TGTGCCAGCAGCAGACTGGGTCCCGGAAACACTGAAGCTTTCTTT.

The CDR3 region is CASSPSVEFTGELFF. In nucleotides, the CDR3 is TGTGCCAGCAGCCCGAGCGTGGAATTCACCGGGGAGCTGTTTTTT. The gene calls are TRBV7-9 and TRBJ2-2; no reliable D call. V was cut by 5 bases and J by 4 bases, with 14 bases left in between. From germline, CDR1 is SEHNR and CDR2 FQNEAQ (reference sequence). The CDR3 covers 15 residues.

The rearrangement uses TRBV7-9 and TRBJ1-5; 9 bases are a match to TRBD1. Germline assignment: CDR1 SEHNR and CDR2 FQNEAQ (reference sequence). This CDR3 comprises 16 residues. Losses at the gene ends were 1 base for V and 4 bases for J; bases not matched to a gene: 5. The CDR3 protein is CASSLVTGTGNQPQHF. The CDR3 DNA follows: TGTGCCAGCAGCTTAGTTACCGGGACAGGGAATCAGCCCCAGCATTTT. The full variable domain, rest sourced from reference TRBV7-9 and TRBJ1-5, is DTGVSQNPRHKITKRGQNVTFRCDPISEHNRLYWYRQTLGQGPEFLTYFQNEAQLEKSRLLSDRFSAERPKGSFSTLEIQRTEQGDSAMYLCASSLVTGTGNQPQHFGDGTRLSIL.

This chain uses TRBV29-1 with TRBJ2-7, with a weak D call TRBD2 (5 bases). Between the trimmed V and J ends, which lost 3 bases and 6 bases, there was a span of 15 bases. The CDR3 loop spans 13 amino acids. CDR1 is SQVTM and CDR2 is ANQGSEA in the germline V gene. DNA of the CDR3: TGCAGCGTTGATGCACCAAACCGGGGCGAGCAGTACTTC. It yields the protein CSVDAPNRGEQYF.

V and J are TRBV7-9 and TRBJ2-3; D is undetermined. Germline CDR1 reads SEHNR; CDR2 reads FQNEAQ (reference sequence). Trimming stripped 5 bases from V and 1 base from J, with 7 bases between. The CDR3 runs to 13 residues. The CDR3 DNA reads as TGTGCCAGCAGCACCCTACGCACAGATACGCAGTATTTT. This codes for CASSTLRTDTQYF. Together with reference TRBV7-9 and TRBJ2-3, the CDR3 gives the full variable domain: DTGVSQNPRHKITKRGQNVTFRCDPISEHNRLYWYRQTLGQGPEFLTYFQNEAQLEKSRLLSDRFSAERPKGSFSTLEIQRTEQGDSAMYLCASSTLRTDTQYFGPGTRLTVL.

V and J are TRBV29-1 and TRBJ1-5; D unresolved. V was shortened by 6 bases and J by 4 bases, with 16 bases between the two germline ends. The CDR3 is 14 residues long. The germline V gene has CDR1 SQVTM and CDR2 ANQGSEA. The CDR3 sequence: CSVMGGEKNQPQHF. CDR3 coding DNA: TGCAGCGTAATGGGTGGAGAAAAAAATCAGCCCCAGCATTTT.

CDR3 loop: CASSSGDYEQYF. The CDR3 DNA is TGTGCCAGCAGCTCGGGGGACTACGAGCAGTACTTC. The chain is built from TRBV7-9 and TRBJ2-7; perhaps TRBD2 as D (6 bases). V was shortened by 4 bases and J by 3 bases, with 7 bases between the two germline ends. CDR3 size: 12 residues. Germline loops: CDR1 SEHNR, CDR2 FQNEAQ (reference sequence).

The chain uses TRBV15 and TRBJ1-4, with D maybe TRBD1 (5 bases). This CDR3 is built from 15 residues. From germline, CDR1 is LNHNV and CDR2 YYDKDF (reference sequence). V lost 0 bases and J 8 bases, leaving 13 bases between the germline ends. In DNA form, the CDR3 reads TGTGCCACCAGCAGAGATTTAGGGGTCCGAGAAAAACTGTTTTTT. Protein product: CATSRDLGVREKLFF.

The chain couples TRBV25-1 to TRBJ2-2; TRBD1 agrees at 7 bases. This CDR3 has 13 amino acids. The junction had 4 bases not matched to a gene; V was cut back by 9 bases and J by 3 bases. Germline V lookup: CDR1 MGHDK, CDR2 SYGVNS. The CDR3 sequence: CASGQVDTGELFF. The CDR3 DNA is TGTGCCAGTGGACAGGTTGACACCGGGGAGCTGTTTTTT.

The V call is TRBV6-6, the J call TRBJ2-1, with D unclear. Germline V lookup: CDR1 MNHNY, CDR2 SVGAGI (reference sequence). V dropped 6 bases and J dropped 0 bases, with 15 bases sitting between them. CDR3 length equals 16 residues. The CDR3 bases are TGTGCCAGCAGCCCGTCGTCCCTTAGCTCCTACAATGAGCAGTTCTTC. It yields the protein CASSPSSLSSYNEQFF.

This chain joins TRBV10-3 and TRBJ1-4; D is possibly TRBD1 (5 bases). The CDR3 loop spans 14 amino acids. Germline V gene sequence: CDR1 ENHRY, CDR2 SYGVKD. With 4 bases removed from V and 5 bases from J, the gap between germline ends came to 11 bases. The CDR3 sequence: CAISAGRGNEKLFF. The CDR3 DNA follows: TGTGCCATCAGTGCGGGACGGGGGAATGAAAAACTGTTTTTT.

The V gene is TRBV5-1, the J gene TRBJ2-1; 7 bases map to TRBD2. The germline V gene has CDR1 SGHRS and CDR2 YFSETQ. V shed 7 bases, J shed 4 bases, and the junction held 14 bases outside the gene matches. The CDR3 has 16 residues. The chain's CDR3 is CASGITSVTFYNEQFF. The CDR3 region has the DNA TGCGCCAGCGGCATAACTAGCGTAACGTTTTACAATGAGCAGTTCTTC.

The V call is TRBV7-2, the J call TRBJ1-1, with 7 bases fitting TRBD1. Per the germline V gene, CDR1 is SGHTA and CDR2 is FQGNSA. The CDR3 extends over 15 amino acids. V lost 5 bases and J lost 0; bases outside the gene matches: 6. The CDR3 coding sequence is TGTGCCAGCAGCCAACAACAGGGGCTGAACACTGAAGCTTTCTTT. Its protein is CASSQQQGLNTEAFF.

The CDR3, as DNA: TGTGCCAGCAGTTACATGGCAGGAGGGAACACTGAAGCTTTCTTT. It yields the protein CASSYMAGGNTEAFF. The rearrangement joins TRBV6-5 to TRBJ1-1; D gene unclear. The germline gives CDR1 MNHEY, CDR2 SVGAGI. The germline V and J ends were trimmed by 2 bases and 1 base, with 11 bases remaining between them. The CDR3 covers 15 residues.

V and J are TRBV29-1 and TRBJ2-5, with D maybe TRBD2 (6 bases). CDR1 is SQVTM and CDR2 is ANQGSEA in the germline V gene. CDR3 length: 13 amino acids. Trimming took off 4 bases at V and 2 bases at J, with 11 bases between the two ends. This CDR3 reads CSVGRVRQETQYF. The CDR3 DNA reads TGCAGCGTTGGGAGGGTCCGACAAGAGACCCAGTACTTC.

The rearrangement uses TRBV4-1 and TRBJ1-1; tentative D call: TRBD1 (5 bases). V lost 0 bases, J lost 8 bases, and 16 bases lay in between. Germline CDR1 reads MGHRA; CDR2 reads YSYEKL. This CDR3 spans 15 amino acids. DNA of the CDR3: TGCGCCAGCAGCCAAGAGGCCCGTATGCAGGGCGAAGCTTTCTTT. Its translation: CASSQEARMQGEAFF.

The rearrangement uses TRBV5-4 and TRBJ2-5, with D hard to call. V was clipped by 1 base and J by 2 bases, with 9 bases between them. CDR3 length: 14 residues. Germline V lookup: CDR1 SGHNT, CDR2 YYREEE (reference sequence). The CDR3: CASSLKRSQETQYF. The CDR3 DNA reads as TGTGCCAGCAGCTTGAAGAGATCTCAAGAGACCCAGTACTTC.

The gene calls are TRBV18 and TRBJ1-2; D call uncertain. Germline CDR1 reads KGHSH; CDR2 reads LQKENI. V lost 3 bases to trimming and J lost 1 base, with 21 bases between them. The CDR3 totals 18 residues. CDR3 sequence reads: CASSPQKRDKPRNYGYTF. DNA for the CDR3: TGTGCCAGCTCACCTCAAAAAAGAGACAAGCCCCGTAACTATGGCTACACCTTC.

J is TRBJ2-1 and V is TRBV7-3; TRBD2 matches 8 bases. Looked up from germline, CDR1 is SGHTA and CDR2 is FQGTGA. V was clipped by 0 bases and J by 6 bases; unmatched bases: 4. The CDR3 totals 15 residues. This chain's CDR3 is CASSLTRLAGNEQFF. The CDR3 DNA reads as TGTGCCAGCAGCTTAACGCGCCTAGCGGGCAATGAGCAGTTCTTC.

The rearrangement uses TRBV7-6 and TRBJ1-1; TRBD1 might be the D (5 bases). CDR1 is SGHVS and CDR2 is FNYEAQ in the germline V gene. Trimming shortened V by 9 bases and J by 7 bases, and 15 bases separated the two germline ends. The CDR3 is made up of 12 amino acids. DNA of the CDR3: TGTGCCAGTGGGAGGGGAGGAGGTGAAGCTTTCTTT. It is translated as CASGRGGGEAFF.